The 10 T cell receptor beta chains below were found in one sample sequenced in a study of blood T cell repertoires in COVID-19. Sequenced by immunoSEQ multiplex PCR; TCRdb stores in-frame clones only, minus some. The sample contains about 180,000 clones, around 87% of which appear only once. Sequenced: peripheral blood. The source is a man aged 35 to 55 with active or convalescent COVID-19.

This CDR3 reads CASSRGTGRGGELFF. The CDR3 nucleotides are TGTGCCAGCAGCCGAGGGACAGGGCGGGGCGGGGAGCTGTTTTTT. This chain connects TRBV6-5 to TRBJ2-2; 9 bases agree with TRBD1. The J segment lost 7 bases and the V segment lost 6 bases, leaving 9 bases of the junction unmatched. The germline V gene encodes CDR1 MNHEY and CDR2 SVGAGI. The CDR3 length is 15 residues.

The chain joins TRBV28 to TRBJ2-7, with 9 bases that match TRBD1. The germline CDR1 and CDR2 sequences are MDHEN and SYDVKM. CDR3 size: 15 residues. V was pared by 6 bases and J by 0 bases, with 6 bases of the junction left unmatched. The CDR3 DNA is TGTGCCAGCAGCCACGGGACAGGGTACTCCTACGAGCAGTACTTC. It translates to CASSHGTGYSYEQYF.

V is TRBV6-5 and J is TRBJ2-3, with D maybe TRBD2 (5 bases). The CDR3 runs to 16 residues. The V and J ends lost 3 bases and 4 bases respectively, with 17 bases between them. Germline CDR1 reads MNHEY; CDR2 reads SVGAGI. CDR3 DNA sequence: TGTGCCAGCAGTTATATCCGGCTAGGAGGAGCAGATACGCAGTATTTT. The encoded protein is CASSYIRLGGADTQYF.

This clone was recorded only once. The chain employs TRBV18 and TRBJ1-5; D unclear. Germline CDR1 and CDR2: KGHSH and LQKENI. Trimming removed 2 bases at V and 5 bases at J, with 13 bases between. The CDR3 extends over 15 amino acids. CDR3 in DNA: TGTGCCAGCTCACCAGAGACACTGCTCGATCAGCCCCAGCATTTT. It encodes CASSPETLLDQPQHF.

This clone came up once. CDR3 loop: CASSEALVSYEQYF. Written as DNA, the CDR3 is TGTGCCAGCAGCGAGGCCCTAGTCTCCTACGAGCAGTACTTC. The chain employs TRBV7-9 and TRBJ2-7; D is unresolved. Germline loops: CDR1 SEHNR, CDR2 FQNEAQ (reference sequence). Trimming left V 5 bases short and J 0 bases short, with 11 bases between. This CDR3 is built from 14 residues.

The rearrangement joins TRBV9 to TRBJ2-3; 7 nucleotides match TRBD2. Trimming cost V 3 bases and J 0 bases; bases outside gene matches: 7. The CDR3 contains 16 residues. In germline, CDR1 is SGDLS, CDR2 YYNGEE. In nucleotides, the CDR3 is TGTGCCAGCAGCGCTCGAGCGGGGACTAGCACAGATACGCAGTATTTT. Protein: CASSARAGTSTDTQYF. The full variable domain, its missing parts supplied by reference TRBV9 and TRBJ2-3, is DSGVTQTPKHLITATGQRVTLRCSPRSGDLSVYWYQQSLDQGLQFLIQYYNGEERAKGNILERFSAQQFPDLHSELNLSSLELGDSALYFCASSARAGTSTDTQYFGPGTRLTVL.

The chain has TRBV25-1 and TRBJ1-1, with 10 nucleotides matching TRBD1. V lost 1 base, J lost 5 bases, and 13 bases stayed unmatched. This CDR3 is built from 18 residues. Germline lookup yields CDR1 MGHDK and CDR2 SYGVNS. Written as DNA, the CDR3 is TGTGCCAGCAGTGAATTTTTACTACGGGACAGGGGCTATACTGAAGCTTTCTTT. Residues: CASSEFLLRDRGYTEAFF. Combining the CDR3 with reference TRBV25-1 and TRBJ1-1 gives the whole variable domain EADIYQTPRYLVIGTGKKITLECSQTMGHDKMYWYQQDPGMELHLIHYSYGVNSTEKGDLSSESTVSRIRTEHFPLTLESARPSHTSQYLCASSEFLLRDRGYTEAFFGQGTRLTVV.

This chain joins TRBV15 and TRBJ1-6, with TRBD1 matching over 10 bases. The length of the CDR3 is 15 residues. J was trimmed by 6 bases and V by 3 bases; bases with no gene match: 2. Germline-derived CDR1 and CDR2 are LNHNV and YYDKDF (reference sequence). The CDR3 DNA reads as TGTGCCACCAGCAGCGACAGGGGGCTTAATTCACCCCTCCACTTT. Its protein product is CATSSDRGLNSPLHF.

V and J are TRBV7-6 and TRBJ1-1; TRBD1 might be the D (5 bases). V was cut by 6 bases and J by 6 bases, with 20 bases left in between. This CDR3 region has 15 residues. Germline V gene sequence: CDR1 SGHVS, CDR2 FNYEAQ. The CDR3 is CASSFPYRKTAEAFF. CDR3 DNA sequence: TGTGCCAGCAGTTTCCCCTACAGGAAAACGGCTGAAGCTTTCTTT.

V gene TRBV9 combines with J gene TRBJ1-2; D might be TRBD1 (6 bases). This CDR3 spans 14 amino acids. V dropped 3 bases and J dropped 5 bases, with 14 bases sitting between them. Germline V gives CDR1 SGDLS, CDR2 YYNGEE. The CDR3 loop reads CASSEGVQNYGYTF. CDR3 nucleotide sequence: TGTGCCAGCAGCGAGGGGGTCCAAAATTATGGCTACACCTTC.